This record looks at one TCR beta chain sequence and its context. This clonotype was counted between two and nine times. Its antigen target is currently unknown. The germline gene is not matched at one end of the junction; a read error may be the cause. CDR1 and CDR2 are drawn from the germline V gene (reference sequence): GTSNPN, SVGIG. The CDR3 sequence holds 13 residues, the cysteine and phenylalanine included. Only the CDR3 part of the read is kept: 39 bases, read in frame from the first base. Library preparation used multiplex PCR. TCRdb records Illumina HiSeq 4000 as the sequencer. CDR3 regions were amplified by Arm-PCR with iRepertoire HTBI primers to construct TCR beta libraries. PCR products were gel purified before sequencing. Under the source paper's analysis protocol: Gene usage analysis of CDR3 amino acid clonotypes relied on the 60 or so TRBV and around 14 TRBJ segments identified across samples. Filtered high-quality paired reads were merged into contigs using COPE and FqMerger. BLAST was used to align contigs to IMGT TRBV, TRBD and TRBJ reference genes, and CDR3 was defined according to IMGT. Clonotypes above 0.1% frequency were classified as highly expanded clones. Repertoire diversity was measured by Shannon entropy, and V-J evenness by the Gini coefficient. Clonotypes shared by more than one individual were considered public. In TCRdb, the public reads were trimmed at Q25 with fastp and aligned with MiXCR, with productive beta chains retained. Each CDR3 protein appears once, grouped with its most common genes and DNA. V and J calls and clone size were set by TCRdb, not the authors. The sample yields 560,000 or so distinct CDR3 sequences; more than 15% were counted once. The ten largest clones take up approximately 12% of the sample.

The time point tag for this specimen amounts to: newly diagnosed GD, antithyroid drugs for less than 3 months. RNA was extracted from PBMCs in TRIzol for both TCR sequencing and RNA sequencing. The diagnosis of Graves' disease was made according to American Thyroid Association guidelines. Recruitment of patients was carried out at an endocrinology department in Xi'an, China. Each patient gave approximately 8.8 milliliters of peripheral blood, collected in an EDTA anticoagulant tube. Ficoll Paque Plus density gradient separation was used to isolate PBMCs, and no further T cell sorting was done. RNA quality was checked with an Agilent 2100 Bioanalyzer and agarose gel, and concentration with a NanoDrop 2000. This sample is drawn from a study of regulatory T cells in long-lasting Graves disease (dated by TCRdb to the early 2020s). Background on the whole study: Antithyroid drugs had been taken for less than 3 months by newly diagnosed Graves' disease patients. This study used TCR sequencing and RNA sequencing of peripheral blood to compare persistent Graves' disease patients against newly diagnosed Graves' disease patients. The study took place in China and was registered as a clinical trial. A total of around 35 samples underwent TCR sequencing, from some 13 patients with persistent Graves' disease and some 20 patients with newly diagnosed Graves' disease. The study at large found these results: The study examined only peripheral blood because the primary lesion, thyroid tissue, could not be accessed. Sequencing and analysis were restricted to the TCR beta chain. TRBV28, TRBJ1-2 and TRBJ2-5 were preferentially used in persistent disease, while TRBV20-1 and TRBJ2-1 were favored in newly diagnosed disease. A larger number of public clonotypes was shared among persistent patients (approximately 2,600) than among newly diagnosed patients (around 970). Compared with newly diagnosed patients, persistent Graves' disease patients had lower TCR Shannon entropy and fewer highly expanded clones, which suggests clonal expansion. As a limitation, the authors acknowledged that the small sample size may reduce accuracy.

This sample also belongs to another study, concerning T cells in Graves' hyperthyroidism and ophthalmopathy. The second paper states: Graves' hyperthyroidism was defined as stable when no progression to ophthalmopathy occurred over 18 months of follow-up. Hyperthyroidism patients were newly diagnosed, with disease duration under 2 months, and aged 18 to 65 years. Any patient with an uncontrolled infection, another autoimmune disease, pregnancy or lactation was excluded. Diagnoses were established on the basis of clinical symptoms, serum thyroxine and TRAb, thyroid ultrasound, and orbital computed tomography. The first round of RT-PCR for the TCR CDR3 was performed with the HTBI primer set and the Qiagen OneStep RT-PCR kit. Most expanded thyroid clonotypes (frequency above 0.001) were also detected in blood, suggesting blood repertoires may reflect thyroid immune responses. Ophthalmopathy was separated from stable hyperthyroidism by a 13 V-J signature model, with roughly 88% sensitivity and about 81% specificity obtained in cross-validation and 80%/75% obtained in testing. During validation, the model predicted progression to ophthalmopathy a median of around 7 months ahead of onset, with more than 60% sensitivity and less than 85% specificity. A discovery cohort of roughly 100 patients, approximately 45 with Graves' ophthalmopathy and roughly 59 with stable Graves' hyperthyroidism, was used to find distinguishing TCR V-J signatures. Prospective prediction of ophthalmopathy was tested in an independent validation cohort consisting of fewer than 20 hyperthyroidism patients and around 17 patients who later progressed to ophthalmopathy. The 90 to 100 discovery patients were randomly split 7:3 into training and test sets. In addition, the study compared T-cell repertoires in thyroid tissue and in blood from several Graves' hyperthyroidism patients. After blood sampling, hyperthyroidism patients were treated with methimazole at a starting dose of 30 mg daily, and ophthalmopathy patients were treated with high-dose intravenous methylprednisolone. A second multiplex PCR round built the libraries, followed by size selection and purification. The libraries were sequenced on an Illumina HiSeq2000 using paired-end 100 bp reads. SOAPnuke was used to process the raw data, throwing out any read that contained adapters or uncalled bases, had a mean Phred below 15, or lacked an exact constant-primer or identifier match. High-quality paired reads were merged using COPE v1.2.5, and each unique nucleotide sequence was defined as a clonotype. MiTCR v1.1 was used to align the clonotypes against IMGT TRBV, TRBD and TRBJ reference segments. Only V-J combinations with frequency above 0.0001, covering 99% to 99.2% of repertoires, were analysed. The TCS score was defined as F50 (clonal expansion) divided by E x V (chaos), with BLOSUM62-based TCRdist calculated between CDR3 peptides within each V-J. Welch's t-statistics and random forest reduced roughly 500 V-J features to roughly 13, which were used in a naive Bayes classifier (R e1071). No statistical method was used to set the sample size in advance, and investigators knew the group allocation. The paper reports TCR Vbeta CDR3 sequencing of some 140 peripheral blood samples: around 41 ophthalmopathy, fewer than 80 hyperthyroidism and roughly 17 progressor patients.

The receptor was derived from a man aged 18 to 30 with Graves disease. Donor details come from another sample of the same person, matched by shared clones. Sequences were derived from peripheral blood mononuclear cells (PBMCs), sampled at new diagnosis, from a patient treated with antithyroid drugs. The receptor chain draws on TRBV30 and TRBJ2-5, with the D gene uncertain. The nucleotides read TGTACCTGGAGTGTCAAACATCCGGTGACCCAGTACTTC. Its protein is CTWSVKHPVTQYF. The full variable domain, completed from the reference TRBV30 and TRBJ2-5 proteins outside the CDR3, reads SQTIHQWPATLVQPVGSPLSLECTVEGTSNPNLYWYRQAAGRGLQLLFYSVGIGQISSEVPQNLSASRPQDRQFILSSKKLLLSDSGFYLCTWSVKHPVTQYFGPGTRLLVL.